These T cell receptor beta chains were read from a single sample in a study of cytomegalovirus exposure and HLA in healthy donors. Clones were read by immunoSEQ multiplex PCR, and TCRdb kept only the in-frame ones, dropping some. The table lists approximately 220,000 clones, 75% to 95% of them singletons. Sequencing input: PBMCs. The receptors originated from a woman under 30 in good health and CMV-seronegative. Each CDR3 is given with its conserved first and last residue. Fields, in order: J gene, V gene, CDR3 protein.

TRBJ1-1 TRBV5-1 CASSVQGAGTEAFF
TRBJ1-1 TRBV21-1 CASYYTEAFF
TRBJ1-6 TRBV27 CASSWDTRNGALHF
TRBJ2-7 TRBV5-4 CASSLTGTPYEQYF
TRBJ1-5 TRBV30 CAWSAEGFQPQHF
TRBJ2-3 TRBV5-1 CASSSTSGSSPDTQYF
TRBJ2-1 TRBV9 CASSVGGSGRVVEQFF
TRBJ2-7 TRBV10-3 CAISESPSGGLYEQYF
TRBJ2-3 TRBV7-3 CASSPSGSRTDTQYF
TRBJ2-1 TRBV30 CAWTGTSGNAYNEQFF
TRBJ2-5 TRBV6-1 CASTRQETQYF
TRBJ1-2 TRBV25-1 CASSEPWSYYGYTF
TRBJ1-1 TRBV28 CASSFTGIVNTEAFF
TRBJ1-1 TRBV10-3 CAIRAAMNTEAFF
TRBJ2-2 TRBV6-1 CASSHLAGVAGELFF
TRBJ2-7 TRBV2 CASRLESGSYEQYF
TRBJ1-2 TRBV6-4 CASRPDRGLNYGYTF
TRBJ2-3 TRBV27 CASSPRSGTQYF
TRBJ2-7 TRBV7-2 CASSLVLLEQYF
TRBJ1-1 TRBV10-3 CAIRGTGGVTEAFF
TRBJ2-7 TRBV11-2 CASSLGGLNYEQYF
TRBJ2-3 TRBV5-4 CASSLDVGTTDTQYF
TRBJ2-1 TRBV19 CASSIGGRAFHNEQFF
TRBJ2-3 TRBV7-9 CASSPPDWTDTQYF
TRBJ2-3 TRBV5-1 CASSLQAGGDTDTQYF
TRBJ1-2 TRBV27 CASRGGGVGYGYTF